Shown below are 2 T cell receptor beta chains from a single sample sequenced in a study of shared T cell receptors in the human thymus. TCRdb's copy holds only in-frame clones and misses some; the assay was immunoSEQ multiplex PCR. The sample yields about 540,000 clones, 70% to 80% seen once. These data were likewise used in another study, on human thymus T cells.

Material for sequencing was thymocytes. Receptor source: a boy less than two years old with a congenital heart defect.

The table lists this clone with a few counts. The rearrangement uses TRBV6-1 and TRBJ1-2, with 9 bases lining up with TRBD1. CDR3 length: 15 residues. V lost 4 bases to trimming and J lost 7 bases; unmatched junction nucleotides: 10. The germline CDR1 and CDR2 sequences are MNHNS and SASEGT. DNA for the CDR3: TGTGCCAGCAGTGCCCTGGACAGGGGAGGTGGTGGCTACACCTTC. Encoded protein: CASSALDRGGGGYTF.

CDR3 region: CASSGTNSYEQYF. CDR3 DNA: TGCGCCAGCAGCGGTACTAACTCCTACGAGCAGTACTTC. The chain is built from TRBV10-1 and TRBJ2-7, with D uncertain. Trimming removed 6 bases from V and 0 bases from J, with 9 bases in between. The CDR3 extends over 13 amino acids. Germline values: CDR1 WNHNN, CDR2 SYGVQD (reference sequence).